This TCR beta chain was identified in a study of blood T cell repertoires in COVID-19. Overall study: COVID-19 samples collected from the United States, Italy and Spain covered acute and convalescent phases.

Original processing methods: Reference gene primer amplification gave estimated nucleated cell counts. TCRdb's table, derived via immunoSEQ multiplex PCR, lists solely in-frame clones and lacks some. V and J calls and clone size follow that table, whereas D and trimming were derived from the DNA. The sample includes some 150,000 clones, approximately 80% of them seen just once. The germline V gene has CDR1 MDHEN and CDR2 SYDVKM. V shed 7 bases and J 7 bases; nucleotides not matched to a gene: 9. The CDR3 is 14 amino acids. In its sample, this clone was seen once. The sequenced sample consisted of peripheral blood. This clonotype was sampled from a woman between 35 and 50 years old with active or convalescent COVID-19. V is TRBV28 and J is TRBJ2-3; 9 nucleotides agree with TRBD2. The DNA for the CDR3 is TGTGCCAGCATATATAGCGGGAGTGGAAATACGCAGTATTTT. Amino acid sequence: CASIYSGSGNTQYF.